These 29 T cell receptor beta chains were sequenced from one sample in a study of human versus mouse CDR3 diversity and MHC coevolution. This table comes from immunoSEQ multiplex PCR, and its TCRdb copy is limited to in-frame clones, with some not included. The table records tens of thousands of clones, approximately 94% of them present only once. Sequenced: naive CD4+ T cells from blood. Regarding subset: CD45RO-negative CD62L-positive naive CD4 T cells. These receptors all come from a person aged 55 to 75 in good health.

The chain couples TRBV21-1 to TRBJ2-7; the listed D gene, TRBD1, was not tested against the DNA. TRBV21-1 is noted as a pseudogene. The CDR3 covers 17 residues. The DNA for the CDR3 is TGTGCCAGCAGCAAATCCTCCATGACAGGGGAATTCTACGAGCAGTACTTC. It encodes CASSKSSMTGEFYEQYF.

This chain uses TRBV5-6 with TRBJ1-2, with 8 nucleotides matching TRBD1. This CDR3 contains 14 residues. CDR1 SGHDT and CDR2 YYEEEE come from the germline V gene. Germline trimming cut 0 bases from V and 8 bases from J; bases unmatched to any gene: 6. In DNA form, the CDR3 reads TGTGCCAGCAGCTTGGATGTCAGGGGGCTCGGCTACACCTTC. It is translated as CASSLDVRGLGYTF.

This chain uses TRBV2 with TRBJ2-7; 14 nucleotides line up with TRBD2. The CDR3 runs to 16 residues. Germline-derived CDR1 and CDR2 are SNHLY and FYNNEI. V trimming: 6 bases; J trimming: 0 bases; junction bases outside the gene matches: 4. CDR3 DNA: TGTGCCAGCAGCTACGGGACTAGCGGGAGCTCCTACGAGCAGTACTTC. This codes for CASSYGTSGSSYEQYF.

The V call is TRBV19, the J call TRBJ2-7; 7 nucleotides agree with TRBD2. This CDR3 contains 13 residues. With V trimmed by 6 bases and J by 6 bases, 8 bases remained unmatched. Germline values: CDR1 LNHDA, CDR2 SQIVND (reference sequence). CDR3: CASSLGRTSEQYF. The CDR3 nucleotides read TGTGCCAGTAGCCTAGGGAGGACTAGCGAGCAGTACTTC.

The CDR3 sequence is CASSATGSEAFF. CDR3 nucleotides: TGCGCCAGCAGCGCGACAGGTTCTGAAGCTTTCTTT. The chain employs TRBV5-1 and TRBJ1-1, with a weak D call TRBD1 (6 bases). The CDR3 runs to 12 residues. V lost 4 bases, J lost 6 bases, and 10 bases lay in between. CDR1 SGHRS and CDR2 YFSETQ come from the germline V gene.

J is TRBJ1-5 and V is TRBV9; 7 bases fit TRBD1. Germline V gene lookup returns CDR1 SGDLS and CDR2 YYNGEE. The CDR3 has 15 residues. The V gene end was trimmed by 3 bases and the J gene end by 0 bases; junction bases not matched to a gene: 3. CDR3 sequence: CASSAQGTSNQPQHF. CDR3 bases: TGTGCCAGCAGCGCACAGGGGACTAGCAATCAGCCCCAGCATTTT.

The genes are TRBV15 and TRBJ2-3; 9 nucleotides line up with TRBD2. Germline assignment: CDR1 LNHNV and CDR2 YYDKDF (reference sequence). The length of the CDR3 is 16 residues. V shed 1 base, J shed 3 bases, and the junction held 5 bases outside the gene matches. Here the CDR3 reads CATSRAAGGVTDTQYF. CDR3 DNA: TGTGCCACCAGCAGAGCGGCGGGAGGGGTGACAGATACGCAGTATTTT.

The sample holds one count of this clone. The chain has TRBV11-3 and TRBJ1-4, with D maybe TRBD1 (6 bases). The CDR3 length is 14 residues. The V end was cut by 5 bases, the J end by 8 bases, with 15 bases between. Germline CDR1 and CDR2: SGHNT and YENEEA. The CDR3 DNA is TGTGCCAGCAGCAACAGGGAGTGGACCGAAAAACTGTTTTTT. Protein: CASSNREWTEKLFF.

This chain connects TRBV5-1 to TRBJ2-5; 8 positions match TRBD2. The DNA end is a closer match to TRBJ2-7, so the J assignment may be wrong. The CDR3 extends over 13 amino acids. CDR1 is SGHRS and CDR2 is YFSETQ in the germline V gene. For the CDR3, the DNA is TGCGCCAGCACCCTAGCGGGTTCCTACGAGCAGTACTTC. This sequence encodes CASTLAGSYEQYF.

V gene TRBV19 combines with J gene TRBJ2-3, with 10 bases identical to TRBD1. The length of the CDR3 is 14 residues. The V gene's germline CDR1 is LNHDA and CDR2 SQIVND (reference sequence). Losses at the gene ends were 4 bases for V and 8 bases for J; bases not matched to a gene: 6. The CDR3 DNA follows: TGTGCCAGTAGTACCCGGGACAGGGGTGCTACGCAGTATTTT. Translating gives CASSTRDRGATQYF.

V is TRBV6-5 and J is TRBJ2-1, with 7 bases that match TRBD2. This CDR3 has 14 amino acids. In germline, CDR1 is MNHEY, CDR2 SVGAGI. V was pared by 5 bases and J by 6 bases, with 7 bases of the junction left unmatched. In DNA, the CDR3 is TGTGCCAGCAGTCGCGGGAGAGATTTCAATGAGCAGTTCTTC. This gives the protein CASSRGRDFNEQFF.

Only one count was recorded for this clone. This chain joins TRBV5-1 and TRBJ2-5, with D hard to call. Per germline, CDR1 SGHRS and CDR2 YFSETQ. V lost 0 bases and J lost 1, with 4 bases in between. The CDR3 has 13 amino acids. Here the CDR3 reads CASSLVVQETQYF. DNA of the CDR3: TGCGCCAGCAGCTTGGTAGTCCAAGAGACCCAGTACTTC.

Only a few counts were recorded for this clone. This sequence joins TRBV6-4 and TRBJ1-5; 9 bases are a match to TRBD1. V lost 9 bases and J lost 3; bases outside the gene matches: 6. This CDR3 is built from 14 residues. CDR1 is MRHNA and CDR2 is SNTAGT in the germline V gene. The CDR3 sequence is CASSRDRDNQPQHF. The CDR3 DNA reads TGTGCCAGTAGTAGGGACAGGGACAATCAGCCCCAGCATTTT.

The rearrangement uses TRBV6-5 and TRBJ1-2; D is unresolved. With 8 bases removed from V and 4 bases from J, the gap between germline ends came to 14 bases. The CDR3 has 13 residues. Germline lookup yields CDR1 MNHEY and CDR2 SVGAGI. The CDR3 here is CASRREGTYGYTF. In DNA form, the CDR3 reads TGTGCCAGCCGACGCGAGGGAACCTATGGCTACACCTTC.

This rearrangement joins TRBV11-3 to TRBJ2-5, with 7 bases identical to TRBD2. CDR1 and CDR2 (germline): SGHNT, YENEEA. J gave up 11 bases and V 6 bases, and 18 bases lay outside the gene matches. This CDR3 has 15 amino acids. The CDR3 spells CASSLGGGTVGKQYF. DNA of the CDR3: TGTGCCAGCAGTCTTGGGGGAGGGACCGTTGGTAAGCAGTACTTC.

This clone was detected once. The J gene is TRBJ1-1, the V gene TRBV4-1; D is ambiguous. Trimming cost V 0 bases and J 3 bases, with 8 bases left between them. Germline V gene sequence: CDR1 MGHRA, CDR2 YSYEKL. This CDR3 is 14 amino acids long. CDR3 amino acids: CASSQERRDTEAFF. DNA of the CDR3: TGCGCCAGCAGCCAAGAGAGGAGGGACACTGAAGCTTTCTTT.

This clone was observed once. This CDR3 is CASSVDRGLDNSPLHF. The CDR3 region has the DNA TGTGCCAGCAGCGTAGACAGGGGGCTCGACAATTCACCCCTCCACTTT. The chain recombines TRBV7-9 with TRBJ1-6; 10 bases fit TRBD1. V shed 5 bases, J shed 7 bases, and the junction held 8 bases outside the gene matches. The CDR3 is 16 amino acids. Germline CDR1 and CDR2: SEHNR and FQNEAQ (reference sequence).

This rearrangement joins TRBV5-1 to TRBJ2-3; D is possibly TRBD2 (5 bases). CDR3 size: 15 residues. CDR1 is SGHRS, CDR2 YFSETQ, per germline. The V end was cut by 2 bases, the J end by 6 bases, with 16 bases between. The CDR3: CASSFSVANGDTQYF. CDR3 sequence (DNA): TGCGCCAGCAGCTTTAGCGTCGCAAACGGCGATACGCAGTATTTT.

This clone was counted a single time. V gene TRBV28 combines with J gene TRBJ2-4; TRBD2 is a possible D gene (7 bases). The CDR3 totals 16 residues. Germline V gene lookup returns CDR1 MDHEN and CDR2 SYDVKM. The V end lost 6 bases, the J end lost 0 bases, and 15 bases lay between the germline ends. CDR3 coding DNA: TGTGCCAGCAGGTTAGGGGGGGCTCTAGCCAAAAACATTCAGTACTTC. This encodes CASRLGGALAKNIQYF.

This chain links TRBV12-5 with TRBJ1-4; D possibly corresponds to TRBD1 (6 bases). Germline V CDR1 and CDR2: LGHNT, FRNRAP. This CDR3 has 14 amino acids. Trimming left V 3 bases short and J 6 bases short, with 11 bases between. CDR3 protein: CASGLGQPDEKLFF. The CDR3 bases are TGTGCTAGTGGTTTAGGACAGCCTGATGAAAAACTGTTTTTT.

The rearrangement links TRBV30 to TRBJ2-1; TRBD2 aligns across 8 bases. The CDR3 runs to 14 residues. CDR1 and CDR2 (germline): GTSNPN, SVGIG (reference sequence). V gave up 5 bases and J gave up 5 bases; unmatched junction bases: 8. This CDR3 reads CAWDLLAANNEQFF. In nucleotides, the CDR3 is TGTGCCTGGGATCTACTAGCGGCAAACAATGAGCAGTTCTTC.

The rearrangement links TRBV5-4 to TRBJ2-5, with a tentative D call TRBD1 (7 bases). The DNA end is more similar to TRBJ2-7, so the J call may be wrong. Germline V lookup: CDR1 SGHNT, CDR2 YYREEE (reference sequence). This CDR3 spans 14 amino acids. CDR3 sequence: CASSILRGAYEQYF. The CDR3 DNA is TGTGCCAGCAGCATTCTCAGGGGGGCCTACGAGCAGTACTTC.

This chain joins TRBV7-2 and TRBJ1-1; D is unresolved. The CDR3 sequence is 15 residues long. Per germline, CDR1 SGHTA and CDR2 FQGNSA. V lost 3 bases, J lost 1 base, and 12 bases lay in between. Here the CDR3 reads CASSFSPGKNTEAFF. The CDR3 DNA sequence: TGTGCCAGCAGCTTTTCACCGGGGAAGAACACTGAAGCTTTCTTT.

CDR3 region: CASSQDGVRGYTF. The DNA for the CDR3 is TGTGCCAGCAGCCAAGACGGGGTTAGGGGCTACACCTTC. The chain links TRBV14 to TRBJ1-2; D remains unclear. Trimming pared 0 bases from V and 8 bases from J, leaving 10 bases between. CDR3 length equals 13 residues. Looked up from germline, CDR1 is SGHDN and CDR2 is FVKESK.

This CDR3 is CASNPGLAYTGELFF. CDR3 bases: TGTGCCAGTAACCCGGGACTAGCGTATACCGGGGAGCTGTTTTTT. The genes are TRBV19 and TRBJ2-2; 10 bases fit TRBD2. The CDR3 contains 15 residues. Trimming at V came to 7 bases and at J to 5 bases, leaving 7 bases not matched to a gene. Germline loops: CDR1 LNHDA, CDR2 SQIVND (reference sequence). Using reference TRBV19 and TRBJ2-2 for the parts outside the CDR3, the full variable domain is DGGITQSPKYLFRKEGQNVTLSCEQNLNHDAMYWYRQDPGQGLRLIYYSQIVNDFQKGDIAEGYSVSREKKESFPLTVTSAQKNPTAFYLCASNPGLAYTGELFFGEGSRLTVL.

J is TRBJ1-2 and V is TRBV19, with 9 bases identical to TRBD1. Germline values: CDR1 LNHDA, CDR2 SQIVND (reference sequence). Losses at the gene ends were 4 bases for V and 7 bases for J; bases not matched to a gene: 13. The CDR3 is 16 residues long. The CDR3 DNA sequence: TGTGCCAGTAGTAATGGCGTAACACAGGGGGCCGGTGGCTACACCTTC. Encoded protein: CASSNGVTQGAGGYTF.

The J gene is TRBJ2-7, the V gene TRBV11-2, with 10 bases fitting TRBD1. The germline gives CDR1 SGHAT, CDR2 FQNNGV. CDR3 size: 15 residues. V trimming: 6 bases; J trimming: 6 bases; junction bases outside the gene matches: 11. The CDR3: CASRPPGTGALEQYF. DNA of the CDR3: TGTGCCAGCAGGCCTCCGGGGACAGGGGCCCTCGAGCAGTACTTC.

The V and J genes are TRBV9 and TRBJ1-3; D possibly corresponds to TRBD1 (5 bases). This CDR3 has 14 residues. The germline CDR1 and CDR2 sequences are SGDLS and YYNGEE. V was clipped by 4 bases and J by 0 bases, with 8 bases between them. CDR3 nucleotide sequence: TGTGCCAGCAGCCGACAGAACTCTGGAAACACCATATATTTT. This encodes CASSRQNSGNTIYF.

V usage is TRBV6-5 and J usage is TRBJ1-2; 8 nucleotides agree with TRBD1. CDR1 is MNHEY and CDR2 is SVGAGI in the germline V gene. With V trimmed by 6 bases and J by 3 bases, 3 bases remained unmatched. The CDR3 sequence is 13 residues long. The CDR3 nucleotides read TGTGCCAGCAGAGAGGACAGGGACTATGGCTACACCTTC. Residues: CASREDRDYGYTF.